The clone carrying this TCR beta chain was counted many times. CDR3 length: 15 residues. The ends were cut back, 8 bases at V and 0 bases at J, with 17 bases in the middle. From germline, CDR1 is SQVTM and CDR2 ANQGSEA. TCRdb recomputed calls from the reads with MiXCR, one row per CDR3 protein. The sample consists of some 15,000 distinct CDR3 sequences, about 35% of them appearing once. The rearrangement links TRBV29-1 to TRBJ2-1; tentative D call: TRBD1 (6 bases). The specimen was blood. This TCR was sampled from a human donor. This chain's CDR3 is CSTNQGLLSYNEQFF. For the CDR3, the DNA is TGCAGCACCAATCAGGGGCTCCTCTCCTACAATGAGCAGTTCTTC.